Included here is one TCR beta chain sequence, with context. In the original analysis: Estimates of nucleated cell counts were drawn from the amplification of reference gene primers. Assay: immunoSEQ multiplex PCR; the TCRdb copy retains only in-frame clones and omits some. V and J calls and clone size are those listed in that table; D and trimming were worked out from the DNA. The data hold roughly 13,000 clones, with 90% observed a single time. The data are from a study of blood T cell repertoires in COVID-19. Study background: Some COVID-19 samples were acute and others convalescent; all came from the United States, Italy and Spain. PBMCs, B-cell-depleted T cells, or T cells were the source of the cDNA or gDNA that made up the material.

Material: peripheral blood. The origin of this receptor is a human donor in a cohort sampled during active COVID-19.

The CDR3 DNA sequence: TGTGCCACCAGTGATACAGGGGGCGGGTCCTACAATGAGCAGTTCTTC. Translated, it gives CATSDTGGGSYNEQFF. This chain uses TRBV24-1 with TRBJ2-1, with 9 bases lining up with TRBD1. The CDR3 runs 16 residues. Trimming removed 3 bases from V and 1 base from J; junction bases left unmatched: 3. The V gene's germline CDR1 is KGHDR and CDR2 SFDVKD.